This T cell receptor gamma chain was observed in a study of Vδ1+ human thymocytes. Extracted RNA was reverse transcribed into cDNA. CDR3 amplicons came from multiplex PCR with pooled V-gene forward and constant-region reverse primers. TCRdb processed the multiplex PCR reads again with the CATT caller. Among around 30,000 gamma-chain clones listed, about a fifth were seen once. On this clone: Its specificity is not known. Other DNA sequences in this specimen translate into the identical CDR3.

The CDR3 runs to 12 residues. Germline values: CDR1 EGSTGY, CDR2 YDSYTSSV. V gave up 4 bases and J gave up 7 bases; unmatched junction bases: 7. Study results and limitations: Unlike peripheral blood Vdelta1+ controls, thymic delta-chain sequences included 20% to 25% Vdelta2 and few Vdelta3. TRD repertoires were essentially private, unlike widely shared TRG clonotypes. In the thymus, TRG and TRD repertoires looked highly polyclonal with Gaussian CDR3 lengths.

This TCR was recovered from a boy in the first two years of life who had congenital heart surgery. The chain links TRGV4 to TRGJ1 or TRGJ2. Sequenced input: Vdelta1+ gamma-delta thymocytes from the thymus. Subset given: FACS-sorted CD3+ TCRalphabeta- TCRVdelta1+ TCRVdelta2- thymocytes. CDR3 loop: CATWDLYYKKLF. The CDR3 DNA sequence: TGTGCCACCTGGGACCTGTACTATAAGAAACTCTTT.